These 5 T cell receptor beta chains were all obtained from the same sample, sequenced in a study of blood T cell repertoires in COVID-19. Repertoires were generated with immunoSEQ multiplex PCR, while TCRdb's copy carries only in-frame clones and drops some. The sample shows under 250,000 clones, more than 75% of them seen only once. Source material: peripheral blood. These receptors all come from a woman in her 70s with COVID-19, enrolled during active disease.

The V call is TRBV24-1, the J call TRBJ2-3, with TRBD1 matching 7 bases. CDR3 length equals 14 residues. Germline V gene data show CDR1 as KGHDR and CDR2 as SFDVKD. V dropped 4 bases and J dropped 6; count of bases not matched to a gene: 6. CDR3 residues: CATSEQNRGDTQYF. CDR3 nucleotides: TGTGCCACCAGTGAACAAAACAGGGGTGATACGCAGTATTTT.

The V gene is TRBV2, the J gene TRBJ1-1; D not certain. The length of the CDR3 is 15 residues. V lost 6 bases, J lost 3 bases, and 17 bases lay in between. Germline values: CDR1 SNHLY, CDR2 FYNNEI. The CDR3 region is CASRVPGARDTEAFF. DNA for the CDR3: TGTGCCAGCAGGGTTCCGGGAGCTAGGGACACTGAAGCTTTCTTT.

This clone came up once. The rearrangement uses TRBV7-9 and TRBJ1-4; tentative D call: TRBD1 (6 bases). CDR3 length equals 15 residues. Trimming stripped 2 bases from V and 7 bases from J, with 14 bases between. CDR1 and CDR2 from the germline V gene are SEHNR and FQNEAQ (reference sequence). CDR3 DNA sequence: TGTGCCAGCAGCTTACAGGGGACAATGGGTGAAAAACTGTTTTTT. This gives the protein CASSLQGTMGEKLFF.

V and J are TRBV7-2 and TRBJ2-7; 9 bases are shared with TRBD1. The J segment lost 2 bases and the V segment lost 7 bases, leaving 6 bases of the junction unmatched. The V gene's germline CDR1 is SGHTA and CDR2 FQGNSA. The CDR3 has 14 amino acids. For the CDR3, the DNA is TGTGCCAGCATCCTAGGACAGGGGCCCTACGAGCAGTACTTC. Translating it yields CASILGQGPYEQYF.

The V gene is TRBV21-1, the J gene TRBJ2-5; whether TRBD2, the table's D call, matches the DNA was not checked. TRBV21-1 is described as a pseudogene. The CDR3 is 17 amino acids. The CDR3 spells CASSNLEADTGGGTQYF. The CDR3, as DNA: TGTGCCAGCAGCAATTTAGAGGCTGACACCGGGGGAGGGACCCAGTACTTC.